This TCR beta chain is drawn from a study of regulatory T cells in long-lasting Graves disease. The germline CDR1 and CDR2 sequences are LNHNV and YYDKDF (reference sequence). This CDR3 has 15 amino acids. The germline V and J ends were trimmed by 1 base and 8 bases, with 15 bases remaining between them. This clonotype was counted many times. Arm-PCR of CDR3 regions with iRepertoire HTBI primers generated TCR beta libraries. MiXCR was run by TCRdb on the multiplex PCR reads, yielding one entry per CDR3 protein. The sample yields 350,000 to 550,000 distinct CDR3 sequences, approximately 15% seen once. As to time point: newly diagnosed GD, antithyroid drugs for less than 3 months. RNA isolated from PBMCs was used to make the TCR library. This same sample was also part of a study on T cells in Graves' hyperthyroidism and ophthalmopathy.

J is TRBJ2-1 and V is TRBV15; D is unclear. This receptor was obtained from a woman aged 25 to 39 with Graves disease. The material was peripheral blood mononuclear cells (PBMCs), obtained at new diagnosis, from a patient treated with antithyroid drugs. CDR3 DNA: TGTGCCACCAGCAGAGTGGTTGGCAGTGGGGATGAGCAGTTCTTC. This sequence encodes CATSRVVGSGDEQFF. Variable domain in full (rest from reference TRBV15 and TRBJ2-1): DAMVIQNPRYQVTQFGKPVTLSCSQTLNHNVMYWYQQKSSQAPKLLFHYYDKDFNNEADTPDNFQSRRPNTSFCFLDIRSPGLGDTAMYLCATSRVVGSGDEQFFGPGTRLTVL.